These 13 T cell receptor beta chains came from one sample sequenced in a study of beta chain features in type 1 diabetes. The study, taken as a whole, reports: A moderate, significant TCRB CDR3 shortening appeared in type 1 diabetes across four CD4+ subsets.

The whole isolated RNA underwent reverse transcription, so sequencing captured expressed TCRB transcripts. The table came from immunoSEQ multiplex PCR; TCRdb's copy has only in-frame clones and leaves some out. The sample has about 160,000 clones, 7.8% seen once; the top ten hold about 0.9%. For these TCRs, the target antigens are not known. Sequenced material: central memory CD4+ T cells from blood. The receptors were sampled from a woman aged 40 to 55 with type 1 diabetes.

This clone was seen repeatedly, ten times or more. V and J are TRBV19 and TRBJ2-5; TRBD2 might be the D (5 bases). The V end was cut by 6 bases, the J end by 1 base, with 9 bases between. Germline loops: CDR1 LNHDA, CDR2 SQIVND (reference sequence). The CDR3 has 13 amino acids. CDR3 nucleotide sequence: TGTGCCAGTAGAGAAAGCGGCCAAGAGACCCAGTACTTC. This gives the protein CASRESGQETQYF. The entire variable domain, with the rest obtained from reference TRBV19 and TRBJ2-5, is as follows: DGGITQSPKYLFRKEGQNVTLSCEQNLNHDAMYWYRQDPGQGLRLIYYSQIVNDFQKGDIAEGYSVSREKKESFPLTVTSAQKNPTAFYLCASRESGQETQYFGPGTRLLVL.

The V and J genes are TRBV29-1 and TRBJ2-1; 11 nucleotides align to TRBD2. The length of the CDR3 is 16 residues. J was trimmed by 2 bases and V by 0 bases; bases with no gene match: 3. The germline V gene encodes CDR1 SQVTM and CDR2 ANQGSEA. CDR3 sequence (DNA): TGCAGCGTTGAAGATCCTAGCGGGAGGACCTACAATGAGCAGTTCTTC. Protein product: CSVEDPSGRTYNEQFF.

With regard to this clone: The same CDR3 arises from other DNA sequences in this sample as well. The chain uses TRBV5-1 and TRBJ2-7, with 9 bases fitting TRBD1. The CDR3 is made up of 13 amino acids. Germline CDR1 reads SGHRS; CDR2 reads YFSETQ. The ends lost 4 bases at V and 5 bases at J; junction bases unmatched: 4. CDR3 nucleotides: TGCGCCAGCAGCCCAGACAGGGGGAACGAGCAGTACTTC. This translates into CASSPDRGNEQYF.

The chain carries TRBV11-2 and TRBJ2-1; D might be TRBD2 (6 bases). The CDR3 covers 15 residues. V lost 5 bases and J 7 bases, leaving 18 bases between the germline ends. Germline CDR1 and CDR2: SGHAT and FQNNGV. CDR3 nucleotides: TGTGCCAGCAGCCCCACGGGACTGGGTACGAATGAGCAGTTCTTC. Its protein is CASSPTGLGTNEQFF.

The chain joins TRBV29-1 to TRBJ1-1; tentative D call: TRBD1 (5 bases). The CDR3 contains 14 residues. In germline, CDR1 is SQVTM, CDR2 ANQGSEA. V was shortened by 6 bases and J by 4 bases, with 18 bases between the two germline ends. The CDR3, as DNA: TGCAGCGTCCTCACAGGTTTCCTCGGCACTGAAGCTTTCTTT. Encoded protein: CSVLTGFLGTEAFF.

This clone was observed a handful of times. The chain couples TRBV6-5 to TRBJ2-1; 12 bases line up with TRBD2. CDR1 is MNHEY, CDR2 SVGAGI, per germline. The CDR3 totals 12 residues. V dropped 5 bases and J dropped 15; count of bases not matched to a gene: 5. This CDR3 reads CASSPGTSGPFF. CDR3 coding DNA: TGTGCCAGCAGTCCCGGGACTAGCGGGCCGTTCTTC.

This clone showed up just a few times. The chain joins TRBV18 to TRBJ1-2; D not certain. The CDR3 has 13 amino acids. The germline gives CDR1 KGHSH, CDR2 LQKENI. The V and J ends lost 3 bases and 8 bases respectively, with 13 bases between them. The CDR3 DNA is TGTGCCAGCTCACCGATCAGCGTGGAAGGCTACACCTTC. Translated, it gives CASSPISVEGYTF.

The rearrangement links TRBV28 to TRBJ2-7, with no clear D. CDR1 is MDHEN, CDR2 SYDVKM, per germline. Between the trimmed V and J ends, which lost 2 bases and 7 bases, there was a span of 15 bases. CDR3 size: 14 residues. CDR3 nucleotides: TGTGCCAGCAGTTTAGCGGAGACCGGCCGAGAGCAGTACTTC. It specifies CASSLAETGREQYF.

This clone has a handful of counts. This chain joins TRBV9 and TRBJ1-2; D not resolved. Trimming took 1 base from V and 9 from J, leaving 13 bases between them. Germline lookup yields CDR1 SGDLS and CDR2 YYNGEE. The CDR3 contains 13 residues. The CDR3 region is CASSVKEGYRYTF. In nucleotides, the CDR3 is TGTGCCAGCAGCGTAAAAGAGGGTTATCGCTACACCTTC.

This clone was observed a handful of times. The gene calls are TRBV7-2 and TRBJ1-6, with 11 positions matching TRBD1. Germline loops: CDR1 SGHTA, CDR2 FQGNSA. The CDR3 totals 16 residues. With 5 bases clipped from V and 7 bases from J, the junction kept 7 bases outside the gene matches. The CDR3 DNA is TGTGCCAGCAGCCCGTACGGGACAGGGGGGAATTCACCCCTCCACTTT. Amino acids: CASSPYGTGGNSPLHF.

The genes are TRBV6-5 and TRBJ2-1, with 8 bases that match TRBD1. The CDR3 is 14 residues long. Germline loops: CDR1 MNHEY, CDR2 SVGAGI. J gave up 9 bases and V 6 bases, and 10 bases lay outside the gene matches. As DNA, the CDR3 is TGTGCCAGCAGGTGGACAGGGCGTGGGGGTGAGCAGTTCTTC. Translation: CASRWTGRGGEQFF.

A few counts support this clone. The genes are TRBV27 and TRBJ1-2; TRBD1 matches 7 bases. Germline CDR1 is MNHEY and CDR2 is SMNVEV (reference sequence). V was clipped by 6 bases and J by 7 bases; unmatched bases: 8. The CDR3 has 13 amino acids. The CDR3, as DNA: TGTGCCAGCAGCCCCCGACAGGGTTTTGGCTACACCTTC. Amino acid sequence: CASSPRQGFGYTF.

Only a few counts were recorded for this clone. The chain joins TRBV29-1 to TRBJ2-3; 8 bases fit TRBD2. Germline V gene sequence: CDR1 SQVTM, CDR2 ANQGSEA. The V and J ends lost 3 bases and 5 bases, in that order; junction bases with no gene match: 7. This CDR3 has 14 residues. The CDR3 loop is CSVDKGLEGDTQYF. Written as DNA, the CDR3 is TGCAGCGTTGATAAGGGACTAGAAGGAGATACGCAGTATTTT.